Each of the 27 T cell receptor beta chains below was sequenced from the same sample in a study of glioma-infiltrating T cells. Using RNA template, CDR3s of TCR alpha and beta were amplified with iRepertoire arm-PCR. TCRdb re-derived calls from the multiplex PCR reads in MiXCR, one entry per CDR3 protein. This table has 90,000 to 110,000 distinct CDR3 sequences, around 25% appearing once. The sequenced material came from glioma tissue, nonneoplastic brain tissue, or PBMCs (not recorded which). The receptor source for this set is a human donor with low-grade glioma or glioblastoma, undergoing nonglioma brain surgery, or in good health (not recorded which).

The sample holds many counts of this clonotype. This chain uses TRBV7-8 with TRBJ2-7, with D maybe TRBD1 (6 bases). Germline assignment: CDR1 SGHVS and CDR2 FQNEAQ. There are 16 residues in the CDR3. The V and J ends lost 5 bases and 2 bases respectively, with 19 bases between them. CDR3 residues: CASSQGSAGATYEQYF. The CDR3 nucleotides read TGTGCCAGCAGCCAGGGGTCGGCAGGGGCGACCTACGAGCAGTACTTC. Filled out from reference TRBV7-8 and TRBJ2-7, the complete variable domain reads GAGVSQSPRYKVAKRGQDVALRCDPISGHVSLFWYQQALGQGPEFLTYFQNEAQLDKSGLPSDRFFAERPEGSVSTLKIQRTQQEDSAVYLCASSQGSAGATYEQYFGPGTRLTVT.

This clonotype was recorded at least ten times. The chain has TRBV19 and TRBJ1-5; possible D gene TRBD1, 5 bases. Germline V gene sequence: CDR1 LNHDA, CDR2 SQIVND (reference sequence). V lost 3 bases and J lost 9, with 15 bases in between. This CDR3 spans 14 amino acids. The CDR3 DNA reads as TGTGCCAGTAGTATTGGAGGGGACGGAGCGCCCCAGCATTTT. Amino acids: CASSIGGDGAPQHF.

The sample holds a few counts of this clonotype. V is TRBV5-1 and J is TRBJ2-7; 10 bases agree with TRBD2. CDR1 is SGHRS, CDR2 YFSETQ, per germline. The CDR3 is made up of 17 amino acids. Unmatched junction bases numbered 10, after V lost 4 bases and J lost 0 bases. CDR3 region: CASSHPQASGSSYEQYF. DNA for the CDR3: TGCGCCAGCAGCCACCCACAGGCTAGCGGGAGCTCCTACGAGCAGTACTTC.

This clonotype was seen only once. J is TRBJ2-3 and V is TRBV7-2; 10 bases fit TRBD2. CDR3 length: 16 residues. Trimming took 4 bases from V and 0 from J; bases not matched to a gene: 4. The germline CDR1 and CDR2 sequences are SGHTA and FQGNSA. CDR3 nucleotides: TGTGCCAGCAGCTCCGGACTAGCGGTTAGCACAGATACGCAGTATTTT. This gives the protein CASSSGLAVSTDTQYF.

This clonotype appeared once. The chain uses TRBV6-1 and TRBJ2-3; 12 nucleotides line up with TRBD2. With V trimmed by 9 bases and J by 8 bases, 9 bases remained unmatched. This CDR3 has 14 residues. Germline values: CDR1 MNHNS, CDR2 SASEGT. CDR3 in amino acids: CARSKTSGGGTQYF. The CDR3 DNA is TGTGCCAGAAGTAAGACTAGCGGGGGAGGTACGCAGTATTTT.

This clonotype was recorded many times. The V and J genes are TRBV3-1 and TRBJ1-3, with unresolved D. Trimming took 1 base from V and 0 from J, leaving 10 bases between them. This CDR3 comprises 16 residues. In germline, CDR1 is LGHDT, CDR2 YNNKEL (reference sequence). CDR3 in DNA: TGTGCCAGCAGCCAAGCGGGCATCTACTCTGGAAACACCATATATTTT. It codes for CASSQAGIYSGNTIYF.

In its sample, this clonotype was seen many times. At one end, the junction sequence differs from germline, possibly due to a read error. The J gene is TRBJ2-2, the V gene TRBV7-7; the match to TRBD2 covers 10 bases. The CDR3 contains 15 residues. Germline V CDR1 and CDR2: SSHAT, FNYEAQ (reference sequence). The CDR3 is CASSASGSSTGELFF. Here the CDR3 DNA reads TGTGCTAGCAGTGCTAGCGGGAGTAGCACCGGGGAGCTGTTTTTT.

In its sample, this clonotype was seen many times. This sequence joins TRBV29-1 and TRBJ2-7; D possibly uses TRBD1 or TRBD2 (5 bases each). CDR3 size: 11 residues. Trimming cost V 6 bases and J 3 bases, with 9 bases left between them. Germline V gene lookup returns CDR1 SQVTM and CDR2 ANQGSEA. DNA of the CDR3: TGCAGCGTGGGGGTCCTCTACGAGCAGTACTTC. It specifies CSVGVLYEQYF.

This clonotype was recorded at least ten times. The chain employs TRBV12-3 or TRBV12-4 and TRBJ1-5; 8 bases are shared with TRBD1. The CDR3 is 15 residues long. V lost 6 bases and J lost 6; bases outside the gene matches: 10. CDR3 nucleotide sequence: TGTGCCAGCAGCCTGGACAGGGAGAAGGTTCAGCCCCAGCATTTT. Translation: CASSLDREKVQPQHF.

This clonotype was detected ten times or more. The chain is built from TRBV27 and TRBJ1-1; D not resolved. The CDR3 is 14 residues long. Trimming cost V 8 bases and J 5 bases, with 18 bases left between them. Germline V gives CDR1 MNHEY, CDR2 SMNVEV (reference sequence). CDR3 DNA sequence: TGTGCCAGCTTAGTTTGGGCGGGAGGGACTGAAGCTTTCTTT. This gives the protein CASLVWAGGTEAFF.

This clonotype has a count of ten or more. The chain joins TRBV20-1 to TRBJ1-2; D gene unclear. Germline CDR1 and CDR2: DFQATT and SNEGSKA (reference sequence). The CDR3 totals 13 residues. V was trimmed by 1 base and J by 4 bases, leaving 10 bases between them. CDR3 protein: CSARVGRGYGYTF. The CDR3 DNA sequence: TGCAGTGCTAGAGTTGGGCGCGGCTATGGCTACACCTTC.

Regarding this clonotype: A junction end diverges from the germline sequence, so it may reflect a read error. In nucleotides, the CDR3 is TGTGCCAGCAGCTTAGCGGCAGGGGCGAACGCCGGGGAGCTGTTTTTT. Amino acids: CASSLAAGANAGELFF. The rearrangement uses TRBV7-2 and TRBJ2-2, with D perhaps matching TRBD1 (6 bases). Germline CDR1 SGHTA, CDR2 FQGNSA. The CDR3 covers 16 residues.

This chain joins TRBV12-3 or TRBV12-4 and TRBJ2-1; 7 bases line up with TRBD1. The CDR3 consists of 14 residues. Trimming at V came to 5 bases and at J to 1 base, leaving 2 bases not matched to a gene. In DNA form, the CDR3 reads TGTGCCAGCAGTGAACAGGGGTCCTACAATGAGCAGTTCTTC. Residues: CASSEQGSYNEQFF.

This chain connects TRBV20-1 to TRBJ2-3; TRBD2 agrees at 11 bases. The CDR3 runs 17 residues. Trimming took 2 bases from V and 0 from J; bases not matched to a gene: 7. Germline CDR1 DFQATT, CDR2 SNEGSKA (reference sequence). CDR3 DNA: TGCAGTGCTAGATGTAGCGGGGGGGCCGGAAGCACAGATACGCAGTATTTT. It yields the protein CSARCSGGAGSTDTQYF.

CDR3 residues: CASRNGGGASETQYF. The CDR3, as DNA: TGTGCCAGCAGAAACGGCGGGGGGGCCTCAGAGACCCAGTACTTC. The rearrangement joins TRBV6-1 to TRBJ2-5, with TRBD2 identical over 9 bases. V dropped 6 bases and J dropped 4; count of bases not matched to a gene: 9. Germline V CDR1 and CDR2: MNHNS, SASEGT. The CDR3 length is 15 residues.

The chain uses TRBV9 and TRBJ1-1; D may be TRBD1 (5 bases). CDR3 length: 14 amino acids. The ends were cut back, 2 bases at V and 1 base at J, with 9 bases in the middle. Germline CDR1 reads SGDLS; CDR2 reads YYNGEE. Written as DNA, the CDR3 is TGTGCCAGCAGCGTCATCGGGGCGAACACTGAAGCTTTCTTT. Translating gives CASSVIGANTEAFF. Full variable domain (remainder filled in from reference TRBV9 and TRBJ1-1): DSGVTQTPKHLITATGQRVTLRCSPRSGDLSVYWYQQSLDQGLQFLIQYYNGEERAKGNILERFSAQQFPDLHSELNLSSLELGDSALYFCASSVIGANTEAFFGQGTRLTVV.

This sequence joins TRBV3-1 and TRBJ2-7, with 11 nucleotides matching TRBD1. The CDR3 covers 15 residues. Germline assignment: CDR1 LGHDT and CDR2 YNNKEL (reference sequence). Losses at the gene ends were 4 bases for V and 9 bases for J; bases not matched to a gene: 11. CDR3 nucleotides: TGTGCCAGCAGCCTCGCCGGGACAGGGGGGATTGGGCAGTACTTC. Protein sequence: CASSLAGTGGIGQYF.

This clonotype was detected many times. The chain combines TRBV20-1 with TRBJ1-2; D might be TRBD1 (5 bases). The CDR3 consists of 11 residues. Trimming removed 5 bases at V and 6 bases at J, with 10 bases between. Germline V gene data show CDR1 as DFQATT and CDR2 as SNEGSKA (reference sequence). The CDR3: CSASGDNGYTF. For the CDR3, the DNA is TGCAGTGCTTCGGGGGATAATGGCTACACCTTC.

In its sample, this clonotype was seen many times. The rearrangement joins TRBV29-1 to TRBJ1-1, with D tentatively TRBD1 (5 bases). The germline CDR1 and CDR2 sequences are SQVTM and ANQGSEA. The CDR3 contains 13 residues. Trimming took 7 bases from V and 1 from J, leaving 13 bases between them. The CDR3, as DNA: TGCAGCGCCCGGGGGAGGGGGAACACTGAAGCTTTCTTT. Encoded protein: CSARGRGNTEAFF.

The sample holds many counts of this clonotype. This chain connects TRBV11-2 to TRBJ1-2; perhaps TRBD1 as D (5 bases). Germline V CDR1 and CDR2: SGHAT, FQNNGV. This CDR3 is built from 14 residues. Trimming stripped 4 bases from V and 5 bases from J, with 14 bases between. This CDR3 is CASSYGHPTYGYTF. The DNA for the CDR3 is TGTGCCAGCAGCTACGGACACCCGACTTATGGCTACACCTTC.

At least ten counts were recorded for this clonotype. The gene calls are TRBV7-9 and TRBJ2-7; no definite D call. Germline CDR1 is SEHNR and CDR2 is FQNEAQ (reference sequence). The CDR3 is 15 residues long. V shed 5 bases and J shed 0 bases, with 14 bases lying between them. The CDR3 sequence: CASSRGLALSYEQYF. CDR3 coding DNA: TGTGCCAGCAGCCGAGGATTAGCCCTCTCCTACGAGCAGTACTTC.

This clonotype was detected many times. The rearrangement joins TRBV29-1 to TRBJ1-1; no clear D gene. This CDR3 is 11 amino acids long. Per germline, CDR1 SQVTM and CDR2 ANQGSEA. DNA of the CDR3: TGCAGTCATAGGGTGAACACTGAAGCTTTCTTT. Its translation: CSHRVNTEAFF.

This clonotype was seen many times. The V call is TRBV6-2 or TRBV6-3, the J call TRBJ2-5, with D possibly TRBD2 on 6 matching bases. V dropped 7 bases and J dropped 10 bases, with 16 bases sitting between them. The CDR3 runs to 12 residues. The germline CDR1 and CDR2 sequences are MNHEY and SVGEGT. CDR3: CASTPIGGDQYF. DNA of the CDR3: TGTGCCAGCACCCCAATAGGAGGGGACCAGTACTTC.

About this clonotype itself: Germline is not matched at one junction end, which may reflect a read error. The chain carries TRBV10-3 and TRBJ1-1; D uncertain. This CDR3 has 14 amino acids. The germline CDR1 and CDR2 sequences are ENHRY and SYGVKD. The CDR3 spells CATTYDTSNTEAFF. CDR3 in DNA: TGTGCCACCACCTACGACACCTCGAACACTGAAGCCTTCTTT.

This clonotype was counted between two and nine times. The rearrangement uses TRBV4-3 and TRBJ2-7; 8 positions agree with TRBD1. With 3 bases clipped from V and 4 bases from J, the junction kept 8 bases outside the gene matches. Germline V CDR1 and CDR2: LGHNA, YSLEER. This CDR3 contains 15 residues. The CDR3 nucleotides are TGCGCCAGCAGCCAGGGACTCACAGGGGGATACGAGCAGTACTTC. It yields the protein CASSQGLTGGYEQYF.

This clonotype appeared many times. This chain uses TRBV5-4 with TRBJ2-1; tentatively, D is TRBD2 (6 bases). Looked up from germline, CDR1 is SGHNT and CDR2 is YYREEE (reference sequence). There are 14 residues in the CDR3. Trimming left V 4 bases short and J 4 bases short, with 12 bases between. The CDR3 loop is CASSPEAGYNEQFF. In DNA, the CDR3 is TGTGCCAGCAGCCCCGAGGCGGGATACAATGAGCAGTTCTTC.

The J gene is TRBJ1-2, the V gene TRBV19; D remains unclear. From germline, CDR1 is LNHDA and CDR2 SQIVND (reference sequence). CDR3 length: 15 residues. The V gene lost 7 bases and the J gene lost 8 bases, with 23 bases spanning the gap. This CDR3 reads CASNPLGRESDGYTF. CDR3 sequence (DNA): TGTGCCAGTAACCCGCTTGGTAGGGAATCTGACGGCTACACCTTC.